The next 9 T cell receptor beta chains were all read from a single sample in a study of shared clonotypes between healthy human individuals (dated by TCRdb to the early 2020s). Library preparation employed the immunoSEQ multiplex PCR assay. Here the immuneACCESS table is served through TCRdb, limited to in-frame sequences with V and J called. Missing clones are a known gap in these copies; in checked studies unresolved V genes cover under half, and the rest lacks a known reason. This sample gives approximately 2,200,000 clones in total; about 92% of them show up just once. The top ten constitute under 2% of the sample. CD8 naive samples were obtained by positive selection for CCR7 among CD45RO-negative cells, yielding a CD45RA+CCR7+ population from which TemRA cells were excluded. The source material was naive CD8+ T cells from PBMCs. What the cell subset or site label conveys for this sample: CD45RA+CCR7+. All receptors come from a man aged 18 to 29 in good health. Some clones in this sample may be carry-over from other donors' samples.

This rearrangement joins TRBV5-6 to TRBJ2-1, with 11 bases identical to TRBD2. This CDR3 region has 16 residues. V shed 4 bases and J 5 bases; nucleotides not matched to a gene: 8. Germline lookup yields CDR1 SGHDT and CDR2 YYEEEE. The CDR3 loop is CASSTTSGTFHNEQFF. As DNA, the CDR3 is TGTGCCAGCAGCACGACTAGCGGGACATTCCACAATGAGCAGTTCTTC.

The chain links TRBV7-9 to TRBJ2-3, with TRBD2 matching over 12 bases. CDR3 length: 15 residues. The V segment lost 2 bases and the J segment 6 bases; nucleotides outside the gene matches: 3. Germline assignment: CDR1 SEHNR and CDR2 FQNEAQ (reference sequence). The CDR3 nucleotides read TGTGCCAGCAGCTTACTAGCGGGAGGGAGGGATACGCAGTATTTT. Protein: CASSLLAGGRDTQYF.

This chain uses TRBV7-8 with TRBJ2-7; tentative D call: TRBD1 (6 bases). The CDR3 runs 14 residues. In germline, CDR1 is SGHVS, CDR2 FQNEAQ. With 4 bases removed from V and 2 bases from J, the gap between germline ends came to 12 bases. CDR3 sequence reads: CASSSTGTPYEQYF. The CDR3 DNA reads as TGTGCCAGCAGCTCCACAGGGACCCCCTACGAGCAGTACTTC.

V is TRBV6-1 and J is TRBJ1-5; 12 nucleotides align to TRBD1. Germline V gives CDR1 MNHNS, CDR2 SASEGT. The CDR3 has 15 amino acids. Trimming removed 7 bases from V and 2 bases from J; junction bases left unmatched: 3. The CDR3 coding sequence is TGTGCCAGCACCCGGGACAGGGGGCGCAATCAGCCCCAGCATTTT. This sequence encodes CASTRDRGRNQPQHF.

The J gene is TRBJ2-3, the V gene TRBV28; a possible D gene is TRBD1 (5 bases). CDR3 length: 16 amino acids. Germline V gene sequence: CDR1 MDHEN, CDR2 SYDVKM. V dropped 4 bases and J dropped 4 bases, with 18 bases sitting between them. CDR3 sequence (DNA): TGTGCCAGCAGTTCCCAGGGATTCCGAGGTGCAGATACGCAGTATTTT. It encodes CASSSQGFRGADTQYF.

The chain links TRBV7-2 to TRBJ2-7; D gene unclear. Germline CDR1 and CDR2: SGHTA and FQGNSA. The CDR3 is 15 amino acids. V was trimmed by 5 bases and J by 0 bases, leaving 14 bases between them. The CDR3 protein is CASSPGYLSSYEQYF. DNA of the CDR3: TGTGCCAGCAGCCCGGGCTATTTATCCTCCTACGAGCAGTACTTC. Based on the CDR3 plus reference TRBV7-2 and TRBJ2-7, the full variable domain is GAGVSQSPSNKVTEKGKDVELRCDPISGHTALYWYRQSLGQGLEFLIYFQGNSAPDKSGLPSDRFSAERTGGSVSTLTIQRTQQEDSAVYLCASSPGYLSSYEQYFGPGTRLTVT.

The rearrangement joins TRBV11-2 to TRBJ2-7; 7 nucleotides agree with TRBD2. The V gene end was trimmed by 5 bases and the J gene end by 0 bases; junction bases not matched to a gene: 7. CDR1 is SGHAT, CDR2 FQNNGV, per germline. The CDR3 totals 15 residues. The CDR3 is CASSPGLVHSYEQYF. CDR3 nucleotide sequence: TGTGCCAGCAGCCCTGGACTAGTGCACTCCTACGAGCAGTACTTC.

This chain connects TRBV7-8 to TRBJ1-5; D uncertain. Germline V CDR1 and CDR2: SGHVS, FQNEAQ. The V gene lost 5 bases and the J gene lost 7 bases, with 21 bases spanning the gap. CDR3 length: 16 residues. The CDR3, as DNA: TGTGCCAGCAGCCTCAAATCAGAAGGTTTCCGGCAGCCCCAGCATTTT. Its protein is CASSLKSEGFRQPQHF.

CDR3 sequence (DNA): TGTGCCAGCAGCTTATCAGGGACCGAACCGGATACTAACTATGGCTACACCTTC. This translates into CASSLSGTEPDTNYGYTF. The chain employs TRBV7-9 and TRBJ1-2, with D maybe TRBD1 (5 bases). The germline CDR1 and CDR2 sequences are SEHNR and FQNEAQ (reference sequence). V shed 2 bases and J shed 0 bases, with 19 bases lying between them. The CDR3 is made up of 18 amino acids. Variable domain in full (rest from reference TRBV7-9 and TRBJ1-2): DTGVSQNPRHKITKRGQNVTFRCDPISEHNRLYWYRQTLGQGPEFLTYFQNEAQLEKSRLLSDRFSAERPKGSFSTLEIQRTEQGDSAMYLCASSLSGTEPDTNYGYTFGSGTRLTVV.